This is a list of T cell receptor beta chains from one sample in a study of blood T cell repertoires in COVID-19. The assay was immunoSEQ multiplex PCR, and TCRdb's table has in-frame clones only and misses some. The data show about 280,000 clones, less than 90% seen once. Sequenced material: peripheral blood. These receptors originate from a woman aged 70-85 years with COVID-19, enrolled during active disease. Both conserved end residues are part of each CDR3. Each record gives: CDR3 DNA, CDR3 protein, V gene, D gene, clone size, J gene. A D gene is named only where the DNA matches it firmly. Some rows have no size entry. The others give once, few or many, or a class for an expanded clone.

TGCGCCAGCAGCCGCGGACTAGCGGGGCAGGATGAGCAGTTCTTC | CASSRGLAGQDEQFF | TRBV10-2 | TRBD2 | - | TRBJ2-1
TGTGCCAGCAGCCCCCGACAGGGGGCCCACGAGCAGTACTTC | CASSPRQGAHEQYF | TRBV7-8 | TRBD1 | - | TRBJ2-7
TGTGCCACCAGTGATTTGCAGTCAGGCCAAAGCATGGAGACCCAGTACTTC | CATSDLQSGQSMETQYF | TRBV24-1 | - | once | TRBJ2-5
TGTGCCAGCAGTCGGGACAGCGTGACAGATACGCAGTATTTT | CASSRDSVTDTQYF | TRBV9 | TRBD1 | - | TRBJ2-3
TGTGCCAGCAGTGAAGCGGGGAGGTATGAAAAACTGTTTTTT | CASSEAGRYEKLFF | TRBV6-1 | - | - | TRBJ1-4
TGTGCCAGCAGCTCGCGGGACTTCCCCTACGAGCAGTACTTC | CASSSRDFPYEQYF | TRBV6-2/TRBV6-3 | - | once | TRBJ2-7
TGTGCCAGCAGCTCTCAGGGGGCCAGGTCTGGCTACACCTTC | CASSSQGARSGYTF | TRBV7-2 | TRBD1 | - | TRBJ1-2
TGTGCCAGCAGCCAATTAGGACAGCACAAAAACATTCAGTACTTC | CASSQLGQHKNIQYF | TRBV9 | - | - | TRBJ2-4
TGTGCCAGCAGCCAAGGGGCTAGCGGGGGGACAATGAGGCAGTTCTTC | CASSQGASGGTMRQFF | TRBV3-1/TRBV3-2 | TRBD2 | - | TRBJ2-1
TGTGCCAGCAGCTACGGGAACACAGATACGCAGTATTTT | CASSYGNTDTQYF | TRBV3-1/TRBV3-2 | - | - | TRBJ2-3
TGTGCCAGCAGCTTAGGTAGCGGGGGGGCAGATACGCAGTATTTT | CASSLGSGGADTQYF | TRBV7-2 | TRBD2 | - | TRBJ2-3
TGCGCCAGCACGTCTGGATGGGGAGGAGATACGCAGTATTTT | CASTSGWGGDTQYF | TRBV5-1 | - | - | TRBJ2-3
TGTGCCAGCAGCTTGCGGCAGGGCCTGTCCTACGAGCAGTACTTC | CASSLRQGLSYEQYF | TRBV5-5 | - | - | TRBJ2-7
TGTGCCAGCGGAACAGTTTCACCCCTCCACTTT | CASGTVSPLHF | TRBV27 | - | once | TRBJ1-6
TGTGCCAGTAGTATAGTTTACAGGGGGCGCGGAGAGACCCAGTACTTC | CASSIVYRGRGETQYF | TRBV19 | TRBD1 | - | TRBJ2-5
TGTGCCAGCAGCGCAGGGGCTAGCAATCAGCCCCAGCATTTT | CASSAGASNQPQHF | TRBV9 | - | - | TRBJ1-5
TGTGCCTGGAGTCGCCGGGATGGGACCTATAATTCACCCCTCCACTTT | CAWSRRDGTYNSPLHF | TRBV30 | - | few | TRBJ1-6
TGCGCCAGCAGCCGTATCCCGACAGGGTCCTATGGCTACACCTTC | CASSRIPTGSYGYTF | TRBV4-1 | TRBD1 | - | TRBJ1-2
TGCGCCAGCAGCCGGGACTTGACAGATACGCAGTATTTT | CASSRDLTDTQYF | TRBV10-1 | - | - | TRBJ2-3
TGTGCCAGCATTAGCCGGGGACAGCGCTCCTACGAGCAGTACTTC | CASISRGQRSYEQYF | TRBV2 | TRBD1 | - | TRBJ2-7
TGCAGCGTTATCCGGGACAGGGGTTTAGATACGCAGTATTTT | CSVIRDRGLDTQYF | TRBV29-1 | TRBD1 | - | TRBJ2-3
TGTGCCAGCAGTTACTCGAGCGAGGCTGGGACCCAGTACTTC | CASSYSSEAGTQYF | TRBV6-5 | - | - | TRBJ2-5
TGTGCCAGCAGCGTAGTGGGCGATGAGCAGTTCTTC | CASSVVGDEQFF | TRBV9 | - | - | TRBJ2-1
TGTGCCGCCCGGAGAGGGCGCACAGATACGCAGTATTTT | CAARRGRTDTQYF | TRBV6-6 | - | few | TRBJ2-3
TGTGCCAGCAGCCAAGATAGGAACACCGGGGAGCTGTTTTTT | CASSQDRNTGELFF | TRBV3-1/TRBV3-2 | - | - | TRBJ2-2
TGTGCCAGCAGCCAAGTCCCCGGCGGGGGGAACACTGAAGCTTTCTTT | CASSQVPGGGNTEAFF | TRBV14 | - | - | TRBJ1-1
TGTGCCAGCAGTTACTACCAGGGCTCCTACGAGCAGTACTTC | CASSYYQGSYEQYF | TRBV6-5 | - | - | TRBJ2-7
TGTGCCAGCAGCTTGCAGGGGCTCCCGAACACTGAAGCTTTCTTT | CASSLQGLPNTEAFF | TRBV7-9 | - | few | TRBJ1-1
TGTGCCAGCAGCCCGATCGACGGGAATCAGCCCCAGCATTTT | CASSPIDGNQPQHF | TRBV7-9 | - | - | TRBJ1-5
TGCGCCAGCGAGGAACAGGGGGACAATGAGCAGTTCTTC | CASEEQGDNEQFF | TRBV5-1 | TRBD1 | - | TRBJ2-1
TGTGCCAGCAGCAAAGAGGAGGGACGTACTGAAGCTTTCTTT | CASSKEEGRTEAFF | TRBV21-1 | - | few | TRBJ1-1
TGTGCCACCAGCAGAGATTTGGTCGGCTCCTACGAGCAGTACTTC | CATSRDLVGSYEQYF | TRBV15 | - | - | TRBJ2-7
TGTGCCAGCAGCTTTACTAGCGGGGGTTACAATGAGCAGTTCTTC | CASSFTSGGYNEQFF | TRBV7-2 | TRBD2 | - | TRBJ2-1